The T cell receptor (beta chain) under discussion was sequenced for a study of cytomegalovirus exposure and HLA in healthy donors. As for the donors, each was a healthy bone marrow donor. This CDR3 comprises 14 residues. V was pared by 5 bases and J by 2 bases, with 15 bases between. Germline lookup yields CDR1 SQVTM and CDR2 ANQGSEA. The study ran its PCR with 60 Vbeta and 13 Jbeta primers. Repertoires were generated with immunoSEQ multiplex PCR, while TCRdb's copy carries only in-frame clones and drops some. The specimen's table records 150,000 to 200,000 clones. The rearrangement joins TRBV29-1 to TRBJ1-1; D remains unclear. The sample comprised PBMCs. The receptor comes from a man aged 30-40 years in good health and CMV-seronegative. This CDR3 is CSVLHPYSNTEAFF. The CDR3 bases are TGCAGCGTTCTACACCCTTACAGTAACACTGAAGCTTTCTTT.